These 9 T cell receptor beta chains were all obtained from the same sample, sequenced in a study of T cell responses to AZD1222 COVID-19 vaccine. The method was immunoSEQ multiplex PCR; TCRdb's version includes in-frame clones alone and lacks a portion of them. Of under 140,000 clones in the sample, 87% were seen once. Sequenced material: peripheral blood, taken on day 0 of AZD1222 vaccination. The receptors stem from an adult in good health.

The V and J genes are TRBV9 and TRBJ1-1; D gene unclear. Germline values: CDR1 SGDLS, CDR2 YYNGEE. The ends were cut back, 4 bases at V and 0 bases at J, with 13 bases in the middle. The CDR3 has 15 amino acids. The CDR3 region has the DNA TGTGCCAGCAGCCCCCCTGGGTTCATGAACACTGAAGCTTTCTTT. Amino acid sequence: CASSPPGFMNTEAFF.

This chain connects TRBV11-3 to TRBJ2-7; D is possibly TRBD2 (5 bases). With 2 bases removed from V and 5 bases from J, the gap between germline ends came to 16 bases. This CDR3 has 15 amino acids. CDR1 and CDR2 from the germline V gene are SGHNT and YENEEA. DNA of the CDR3: TGTGCCAGCAGCTTAAGCGAAGGGAGCTTCGACGAGCAGTACTTC. Protein product: CASSLSEGSFDEQYF.

This rearrangement joins TRBV9 to TRBJ2-3, with 13 positions matching TRBD2. The CDR3 spans 19 residues. V gave up 4 bases and J gave up 0 bases; unmatched junction bases: 11. Per the germline V gene, CDR1 is SGDLS and CDR2 is YYNGEE. CDR3 DNA: TGTGCCAGCAGCCCGCGGGGGACTAGCGGGGCCTTTAGCACAGATACGCAGTATTTT. Translated: CASSPRGTSGAFSTDTQYF.

This chain's CDR3 is CASSESQRLEPYEQYF. CDR3 DNA sequence: TGCGCCAGCAGTGAGTCGCAGCGACTGGAGCCCTACGAGCAGTACTTC. This chain links TRBV10-1 with TRBJ2-7, with D unclear. The V end was cut by 0 bases, the J end by 2 bases, with 14 bases between. This CDR3 has 16 residues. Germline assignment: CDR1 WNHNN and CDR2 SYGVQD (reference sequence).

The chain links TRBV28 to TRBJ2-7, with 9 bases aligning to TRBD1. Germline values: CDR1 MDHEN, CDR2 SYDVKM. The CDR3 is 16 amino acids. J gave up 1 base and V 1 base, and 5 bases lay outside the gene matches. CDR3 protein: CASSLLPGQGSYEQYF. The CDR3 DNA follows: TGTGCCAGCAGTTTATTGCCGGGACAGGGATCCTACGAGCAGTACTTC.

This clone appeared a single time. The chain links TRBV10-3 to TRBJ2-3, with 7 bases fitting TRBD1. Germline V CDR1 and CDR2: ENHRY, SYGVKD. J lost 4 bases, V lost 3 bases, and 10 bases had no gene match. The CDR3 covers 16 residues. CDR3 sequence reads: CAISDGKGAVSDTQYF. The DNA for the CDR3 is TGTGCCATCAGTGATGGGAAGGGGGCGGTTTCAGATACGCAGTATTTT.

The chain couples TRBV18 to TRBJ2-7; the D gene is possibly TRBD1 (5 bases). V was shortened by 0 bases and J by 2 bases, with 8 bases between the two germline ends. The CDR3 is 14 residues long. Germline CDR1 is KGHSH and CDR2 is LQKENI. This CDR3 is CASSPPTETYEQYF. As DNA, the CDR3 is TGTGCCAGCTCACCACCGACAGAGACCTACGAGCAGTACTTC.

This chain joins TRBV28 and TRBJ2-7, with 9 bases fitting TRBD1. Trimming took 10 bases from V and 5 from J; bases not matched to a gene: 12. Germline V gene lookup returns CDR1 MDHEN and CDR2 SYDVKM. This CDR3 comprises 14 residues. CDR3 nucleotides: TGTGCCACCCTAGGAGGGACAGGGACGGACGAGCAGTACTTC. Encoded protein: CATLGGTGTDEQYF.

V and J are TRBV19 and TRBJ1-6; TRBD1 matches 7 bases. V shed 7 bases and J 14 bases; nucleotides not matched to a gene: 17. The CDR3 extends over 15 amino acids. The germline CDR1 and CDR2 sequences are LNHDA and SQIVND (reference sequence). CDR3 coding DNA: TGTGCCAGTACCCCTACGGGACAGCCTCCCGGGTCCCTCCACTTT. This gives the protein CASTPTGQPPGSLHF. The variable domain in full, completed from reference TRBV19 and TRBJ1-6, reads DGGITQSPKYLFRKEGQNVTLSCEQNLNHDAMYWYRQDPGQGLRLIYYSQIVNDFQKGDIAEGYSVSREKKESFPLTVTSAQKNPTAFYLCASTPTGQPPGSLHFGNGTRLTVT.